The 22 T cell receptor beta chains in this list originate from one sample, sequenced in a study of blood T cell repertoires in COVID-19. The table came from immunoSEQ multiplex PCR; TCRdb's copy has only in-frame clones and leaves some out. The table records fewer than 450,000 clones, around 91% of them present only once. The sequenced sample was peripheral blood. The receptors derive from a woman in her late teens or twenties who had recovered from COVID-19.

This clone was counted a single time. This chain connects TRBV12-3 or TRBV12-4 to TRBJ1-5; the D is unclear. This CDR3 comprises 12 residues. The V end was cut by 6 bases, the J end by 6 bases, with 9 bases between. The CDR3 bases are TGTGCCAGCAGCTCTCCCGTTCAGCCCCAGCATTTT. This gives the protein CASSSPVQPQHF.

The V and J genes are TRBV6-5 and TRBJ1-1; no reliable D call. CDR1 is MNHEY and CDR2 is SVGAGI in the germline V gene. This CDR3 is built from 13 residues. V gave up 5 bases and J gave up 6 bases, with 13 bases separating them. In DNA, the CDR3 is TGTGCCAGCAGTCAGGCAGGATCTCCTGAAGCTTTCTTT. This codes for CASSQAGSPEAFF.

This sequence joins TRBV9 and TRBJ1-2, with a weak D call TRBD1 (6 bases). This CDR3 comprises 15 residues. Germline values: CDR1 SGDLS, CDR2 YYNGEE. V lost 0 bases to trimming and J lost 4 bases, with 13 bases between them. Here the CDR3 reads CASSVGRTALYGYTF. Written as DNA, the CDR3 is TGTGCCAGCAGCGTAGGTCGGACAGCTCTCTATGGCTACACCTTC. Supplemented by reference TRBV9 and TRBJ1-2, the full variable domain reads DSGVTQTPKHLITATGQRVTLRCSPRSGDLSVYWYQQSLDQGLQFLIQYYNGEERAKGNILERFSAQQFPDLHSELNLSSLELGDSALYFCASSVGRTALYGYTFGSGTRLTVV.

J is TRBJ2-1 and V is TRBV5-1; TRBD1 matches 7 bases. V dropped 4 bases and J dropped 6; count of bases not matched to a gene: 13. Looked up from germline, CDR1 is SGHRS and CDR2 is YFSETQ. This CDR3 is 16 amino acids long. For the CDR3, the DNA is TGCGCCAGCAGCCTGACAGGGTCAAGGCTCAGCAATGAGCAGTTCTTC. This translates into CASSLTGSRLSNEQFF.

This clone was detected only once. The CDR3 here is CASRALTGGFTEAFF. The CDR3 DNA sequence: TGTGCCAGCAGGGCCCTGACAGGGGGGTTCACTGAAGCTTTCTTT. The genes are TRBV27 and TRBJ1-1; 9 bases align to TRBD1. CDR3 length equals 15 residues. V lost 6 bases and J lost 4; bases outside the gene matches: 9. Germline V gene lookup returns CDR1 MNHEY and CDR2 SMNVEV (reference sequence).

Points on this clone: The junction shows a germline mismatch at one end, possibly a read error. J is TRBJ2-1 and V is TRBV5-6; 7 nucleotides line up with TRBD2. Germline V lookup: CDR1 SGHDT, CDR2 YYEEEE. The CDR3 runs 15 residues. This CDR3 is CTSSLGLPRVNEQFF. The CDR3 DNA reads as TGTACCAGCAGCTTGGGACTACCACGTGTTAATGAGCAGTTCTTC.

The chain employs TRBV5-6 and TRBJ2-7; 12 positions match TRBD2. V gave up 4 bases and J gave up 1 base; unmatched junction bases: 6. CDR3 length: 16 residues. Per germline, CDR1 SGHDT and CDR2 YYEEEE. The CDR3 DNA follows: TGTGCCAGCAGCCTGCAGACTAGCGGGAGTTCCTACGAGCAGTACGTC. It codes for CASSLQTSGSSYEQYV.

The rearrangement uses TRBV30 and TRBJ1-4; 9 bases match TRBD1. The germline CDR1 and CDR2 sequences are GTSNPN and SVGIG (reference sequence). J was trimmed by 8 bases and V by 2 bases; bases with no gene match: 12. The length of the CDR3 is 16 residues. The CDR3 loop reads CAWSRTGEGRREKLFF. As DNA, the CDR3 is TGTGCCTGGAGTAGGACAGGGGAGGGTCGGCGAGAAAAACTGTTTTTT.

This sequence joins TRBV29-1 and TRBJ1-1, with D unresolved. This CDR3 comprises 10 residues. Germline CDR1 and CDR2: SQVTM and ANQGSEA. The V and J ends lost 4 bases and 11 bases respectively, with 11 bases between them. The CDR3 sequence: CSVVDLEAFF. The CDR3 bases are TGCAGCGTTGTTGACCTGGAGGCTTTCTTT. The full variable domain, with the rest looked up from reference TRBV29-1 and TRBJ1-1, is SAVISQKPSRDICQRGTSLTIQCQVDSQVTMMFWYRQQPGQSLTLIATANQGSEATYESGFVIDKFPISRPNLTFSTLTVSNMSPEDSSIYLCSVVDLEAFFGQGTRLTVV.

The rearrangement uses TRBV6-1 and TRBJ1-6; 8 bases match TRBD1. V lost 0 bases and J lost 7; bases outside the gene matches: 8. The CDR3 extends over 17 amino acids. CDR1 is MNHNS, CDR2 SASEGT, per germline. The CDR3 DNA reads TGTGCCAGCAGTGAAGCCACCCGGGACAGGTGGAATTCACCCCTCCACTTT. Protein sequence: CASSEATRDRWNSPLHF.

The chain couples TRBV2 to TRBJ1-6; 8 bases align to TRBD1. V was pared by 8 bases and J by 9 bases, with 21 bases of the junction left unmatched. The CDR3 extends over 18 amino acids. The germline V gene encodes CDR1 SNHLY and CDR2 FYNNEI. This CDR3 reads CASRRGQGQGAVGSPLHF. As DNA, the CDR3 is TGTGCCAGCCGACGTGGTCAAGGGCAGGGGGCTGTAGGTTCACCCCTCCACTTT.

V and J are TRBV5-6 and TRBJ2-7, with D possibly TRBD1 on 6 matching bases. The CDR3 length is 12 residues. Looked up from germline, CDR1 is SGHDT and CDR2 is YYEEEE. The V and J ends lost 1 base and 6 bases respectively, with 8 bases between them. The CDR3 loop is CASSLIGGEQYV. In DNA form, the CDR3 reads TGTGCCAGCAGCTTGATAGGGGGCGAGCAGTACGTC.

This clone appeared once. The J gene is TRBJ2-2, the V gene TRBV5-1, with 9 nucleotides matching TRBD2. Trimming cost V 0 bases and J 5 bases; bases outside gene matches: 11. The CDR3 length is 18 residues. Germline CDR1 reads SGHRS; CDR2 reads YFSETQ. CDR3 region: CASSLVVLAGVSTGELFF. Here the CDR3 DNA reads TGCGCCAGCAGCTTGGTGGTGTTAGCGGGAGTATCGACCGGGGAGCTGTTTTTT.

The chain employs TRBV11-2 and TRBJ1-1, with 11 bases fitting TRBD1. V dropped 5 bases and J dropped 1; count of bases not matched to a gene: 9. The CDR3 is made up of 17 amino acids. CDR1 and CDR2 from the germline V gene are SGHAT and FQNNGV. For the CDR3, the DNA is TGTGCCAGCAGCAAAACGGGACAGGGGGTCGGGAACACTGAAGCTTTCTTT. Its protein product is CASSKTGQGVGNTEAFF.

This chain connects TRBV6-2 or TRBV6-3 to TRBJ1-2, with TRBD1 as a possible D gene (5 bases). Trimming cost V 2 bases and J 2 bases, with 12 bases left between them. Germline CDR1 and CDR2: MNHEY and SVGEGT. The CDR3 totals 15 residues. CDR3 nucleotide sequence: TGTGCCAGCAGTTACCCGGGACGGGGGAACTATGGCTACACCTTC. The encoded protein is CASSYPGRGNYGYTF.

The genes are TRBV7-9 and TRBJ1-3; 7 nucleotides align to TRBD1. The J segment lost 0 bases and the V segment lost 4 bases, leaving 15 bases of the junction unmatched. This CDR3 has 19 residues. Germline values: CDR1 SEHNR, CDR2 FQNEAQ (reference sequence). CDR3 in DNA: TGTGCCAGCAGCTCTACGGGACAGTGGGGTCCCCTCTCTGGAAACACCATATATTTT. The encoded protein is CASSSTGQWGPLSGNTIYF.

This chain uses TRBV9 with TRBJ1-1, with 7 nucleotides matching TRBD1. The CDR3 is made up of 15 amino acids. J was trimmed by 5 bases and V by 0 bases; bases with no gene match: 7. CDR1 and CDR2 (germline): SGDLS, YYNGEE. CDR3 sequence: CASSVGKGARTEAFF. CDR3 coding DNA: TGTGCCAGCAGCGTAGGTAAGGGGGCGCGAACTGAAGCTTTCTTT.

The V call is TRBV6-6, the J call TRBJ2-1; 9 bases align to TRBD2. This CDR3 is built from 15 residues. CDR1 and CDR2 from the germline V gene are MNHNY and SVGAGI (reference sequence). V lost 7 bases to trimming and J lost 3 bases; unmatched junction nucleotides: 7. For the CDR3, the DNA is TGTGCCAGCAAAGCGACTAGCGGATACTACAATGAGCAGTTCTTC. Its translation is CASKATSGYYNEQFF.

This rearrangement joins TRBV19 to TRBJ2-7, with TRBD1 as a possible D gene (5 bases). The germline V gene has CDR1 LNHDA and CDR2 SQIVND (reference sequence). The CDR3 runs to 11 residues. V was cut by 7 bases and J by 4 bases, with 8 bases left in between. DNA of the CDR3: TGTGCCAGTACCCCAGGGTACGAGCAGTACGTC. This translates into CASTPGYEQYV.

As DNA, the CDR3 is TGTGCCAGCAGTTTGGCAGGGGGAAATTCACCCCTCCACTTT. It is translated as CASSLAGGNSPLHF. V gene TRBV28 combines with J gene TRBJ1-6, with 7 bases identical to TRBD1. The V gene's germline CDR1 is MDHEN and CDR2 SYDVKM. J lost 7 bases, V lost 3 bases, and 3 bases had no gene match. The CDR3 has 14 amino acids.

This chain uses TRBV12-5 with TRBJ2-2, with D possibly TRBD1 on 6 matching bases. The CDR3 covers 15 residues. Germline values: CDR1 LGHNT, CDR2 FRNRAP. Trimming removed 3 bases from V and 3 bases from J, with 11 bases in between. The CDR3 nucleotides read TGTGCTAGTGGTTTTTGGGACACATACACCGGGGAGCTGTTTTTT. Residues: CASGFWDTYTGELFF.

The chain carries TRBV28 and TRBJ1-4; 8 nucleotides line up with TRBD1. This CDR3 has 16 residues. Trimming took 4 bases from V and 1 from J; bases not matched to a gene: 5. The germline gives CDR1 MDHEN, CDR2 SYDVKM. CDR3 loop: CASSSDRVVTNEKLFF. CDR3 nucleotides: TGTGCCAGCAGTTCGGACAGGGTAGTAACTAATGAAAAACTGTTTTTT.